The present T cell receptor beta chain was sequenced within a study of T cell repertoires in cytomegalovirus infection. The overall study: Public signatures in TCR beta pointed to CMV infection and matching HLA type. General study results and limits: What dominated the ex vivo response were HLA-C-restricted CMV-specific TCR beta clonotypes. Cumulative frequency (of public TCR beta family members) identified carriers of CMV plus the relevant HLA.

The CDR3 is 16 amino acids. V was clipped by 5 bases and J by 4 bases; unmatched bases: 7. The germline V gene has CDR1 SGHTA and CDR2 FQGNSA. The sample holds many counts of this clonotype. The antigen remains undetermined. TCRdb reprocessed the reads via MiXCR and lists one record per CDR3 protein. The sample consists of 150,000 to 200,000 distinct CDR3 sequences, around an eighth of them appearing once. The chain joins TRBV7-2 to TRBJ2-2, with TRBD2 matching 10 bases. This receptor was obtained from a human donor in good health (CMV status not recorded). Some clones in this sample may be carry-over from other donors' samples. Sequencing was carried out using PBMCs. CDR3: CASSTASGRLTGELFF. The CDR3, as DNA: TGTGCCAGCAGCACTGCTAGCGGGAGACTCACCGGGGAGCTGTTTTTT.